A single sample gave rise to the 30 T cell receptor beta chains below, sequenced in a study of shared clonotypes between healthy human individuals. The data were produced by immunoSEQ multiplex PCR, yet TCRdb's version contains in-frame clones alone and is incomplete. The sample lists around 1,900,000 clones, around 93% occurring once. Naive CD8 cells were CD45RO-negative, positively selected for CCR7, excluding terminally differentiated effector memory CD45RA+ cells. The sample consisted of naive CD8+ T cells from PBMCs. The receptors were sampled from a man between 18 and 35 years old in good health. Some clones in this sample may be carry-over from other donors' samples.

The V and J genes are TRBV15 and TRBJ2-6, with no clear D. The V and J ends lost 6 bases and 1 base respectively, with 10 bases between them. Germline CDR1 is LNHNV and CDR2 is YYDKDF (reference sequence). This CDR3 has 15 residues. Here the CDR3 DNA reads TGTGCCACCAGAGCACAGACGTCTGGGGCCAACGTCCTGACTTTC. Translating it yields CATRAQTSGANVLTF.

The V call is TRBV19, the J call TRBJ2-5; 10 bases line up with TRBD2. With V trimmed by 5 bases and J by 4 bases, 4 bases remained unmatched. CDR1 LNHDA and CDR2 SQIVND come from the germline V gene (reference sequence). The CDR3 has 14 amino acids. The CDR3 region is CASSHRLAGETQYF. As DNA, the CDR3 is TGTGCCAGTAGTCATCGACTAGCGGGAGAGACCCAGTACTTC.

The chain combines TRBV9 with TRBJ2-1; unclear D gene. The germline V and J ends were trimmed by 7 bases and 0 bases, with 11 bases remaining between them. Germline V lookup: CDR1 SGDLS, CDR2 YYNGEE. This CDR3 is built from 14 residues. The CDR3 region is CASSGMSSYNEQFF. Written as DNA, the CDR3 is TGTGCCAGCTCCGGCATGAGCTCCTACAATGAGCAGTTCTTC. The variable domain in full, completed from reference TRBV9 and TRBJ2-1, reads DSGVTQTPKHLITATGQRVTLRCSPRSGDLSVYWYQQSLDQGLQFLIQYYNGEERAKGNILERFSAQQFPDLHSELNLSSLELGDSALYFCASSGMSSYNEQFFGPGTRLTVL.

CDR3: CASSTDGTVASWSGNTIYF. The CDR3 bases are TGTGCCAGCAGCACCGATGGGACAGTTGCTAGCTGGTCTGGAAACACCATATATTTT. This chain links TRBV5-6 with TRBJ1-3; TRBD1 matches at 7 bases. V trimming: 4 bases; J trimming: 1 base; junction bases outside the gene matches: 17. The CDR3 has 19 amino acids. Germline CDR1 and CDR2: SGHDT and YYEEEE. Full variable domain (missing parts from reference TRBV5-6 and TRBJ1-3): DAGVTQSPTHLIKTRGQQVTLRCSPKSGHDTVSWYQQALGQGPQFIFQYYEEEERQRGNFPDRFSGHQFPNYSSELNVNALLLGDSALYLCASSTDGTVASWSGNTIYFGEGSWLTVV.

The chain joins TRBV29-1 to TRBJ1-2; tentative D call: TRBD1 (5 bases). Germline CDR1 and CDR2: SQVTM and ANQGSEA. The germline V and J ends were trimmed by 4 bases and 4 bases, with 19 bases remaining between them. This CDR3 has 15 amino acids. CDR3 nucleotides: TGCAGCGTTGTCTGGCACGCCGGGGCCTTCTATGGCTACACCTTC. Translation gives CSVVWHAGAFYGYTF.

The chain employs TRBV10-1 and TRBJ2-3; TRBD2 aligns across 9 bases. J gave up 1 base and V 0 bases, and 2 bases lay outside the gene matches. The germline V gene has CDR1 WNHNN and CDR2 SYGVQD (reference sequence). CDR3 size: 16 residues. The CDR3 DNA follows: TGCGCCAGCAGTGAGTCGAGGACTAGCGGCACAGATACGCAGTATTTT. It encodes CASSESRTSGTDTQYF.

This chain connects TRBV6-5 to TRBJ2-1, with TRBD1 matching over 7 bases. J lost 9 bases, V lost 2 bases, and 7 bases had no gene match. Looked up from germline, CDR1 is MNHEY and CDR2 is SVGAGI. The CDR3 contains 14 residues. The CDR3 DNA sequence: TGTGCCAGCAGTTACATAAGGGGGCAGGGTGAGCAGTTCTTC. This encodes CASSYIRGQGEQFF.

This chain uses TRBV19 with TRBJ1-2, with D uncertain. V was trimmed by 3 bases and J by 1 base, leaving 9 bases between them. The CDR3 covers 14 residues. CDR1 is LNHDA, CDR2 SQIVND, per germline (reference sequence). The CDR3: CASSIRTLNYGYTF. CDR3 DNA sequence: TGTGCCAGTAGTATTCGAACGCTTAACTATGGCTACACCTTC.

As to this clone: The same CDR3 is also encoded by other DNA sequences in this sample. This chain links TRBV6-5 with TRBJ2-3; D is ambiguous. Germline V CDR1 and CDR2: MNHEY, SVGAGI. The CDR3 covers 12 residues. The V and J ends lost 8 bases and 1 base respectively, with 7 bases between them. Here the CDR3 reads CASGLGTDTQYF. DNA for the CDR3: TGTGCCAGCGGCTTGGGCACAGATACGCAGTATTTT.

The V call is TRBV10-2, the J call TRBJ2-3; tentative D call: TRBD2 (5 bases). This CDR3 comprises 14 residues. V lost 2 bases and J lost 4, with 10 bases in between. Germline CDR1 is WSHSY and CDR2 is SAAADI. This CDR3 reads CASSEEGFADTQYF. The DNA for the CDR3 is TGCGCCAGCAGTGAGGAGGGATTCGCAGATACGCAGTATTTT.

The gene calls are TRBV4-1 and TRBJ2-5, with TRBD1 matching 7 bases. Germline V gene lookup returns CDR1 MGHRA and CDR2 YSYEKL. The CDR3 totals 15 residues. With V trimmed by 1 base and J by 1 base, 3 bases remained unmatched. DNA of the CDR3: TGCGCCAGCAGCCAAGGGGGACAGATCCAAGAGACCCAGTACTTC. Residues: CASSQGGQIQETQYF.

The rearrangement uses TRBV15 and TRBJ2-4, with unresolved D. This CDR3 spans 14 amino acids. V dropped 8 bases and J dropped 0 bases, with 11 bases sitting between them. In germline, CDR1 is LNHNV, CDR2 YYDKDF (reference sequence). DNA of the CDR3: TGTGCCACCCCGAGAAGCTTAGCCAAAAACATTCAGTACTTC. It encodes CATPRSLAKNIQYF.

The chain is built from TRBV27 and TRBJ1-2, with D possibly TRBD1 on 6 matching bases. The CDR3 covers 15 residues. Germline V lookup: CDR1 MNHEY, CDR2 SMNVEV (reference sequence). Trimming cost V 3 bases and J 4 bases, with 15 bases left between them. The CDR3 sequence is CASSLNGQTRYGYTF. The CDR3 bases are TGTGCCAGCAGTTTGAACGGACAGACCCGCTATGGCTACACCTTC.

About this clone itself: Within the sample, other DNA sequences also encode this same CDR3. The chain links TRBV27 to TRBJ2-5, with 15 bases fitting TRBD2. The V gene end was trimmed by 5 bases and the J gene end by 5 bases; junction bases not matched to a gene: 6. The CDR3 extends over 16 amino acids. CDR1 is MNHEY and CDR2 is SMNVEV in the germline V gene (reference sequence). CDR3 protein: CASSPGTSGRRETQYF. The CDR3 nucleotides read TGTGCCAGCAGTCCGGGGACTAGCGGGAGGCGGGAGACCCAGTACTTC.

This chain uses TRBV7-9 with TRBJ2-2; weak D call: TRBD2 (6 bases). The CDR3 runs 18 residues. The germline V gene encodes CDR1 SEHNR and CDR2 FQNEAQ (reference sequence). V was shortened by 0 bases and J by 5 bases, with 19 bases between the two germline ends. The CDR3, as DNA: TGTGCCAGCAGCTTAGCGCTCGGAGGGGTTAGTTGGACCGGGGAGCTGTTTTTT. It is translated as CASSLALGGVSWTGELFF. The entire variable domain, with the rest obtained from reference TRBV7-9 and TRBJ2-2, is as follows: DTGVSQNPRHKITKRGQNVTFRCDPISEHNRLYWYRQTLGQGPEFLTYFQNEAQLEKSRLLSDRFSAERPKGSFSTLEIQRTEQGDSAMYLCASSLALGGVSWTGELFFGEGSRLTVL.

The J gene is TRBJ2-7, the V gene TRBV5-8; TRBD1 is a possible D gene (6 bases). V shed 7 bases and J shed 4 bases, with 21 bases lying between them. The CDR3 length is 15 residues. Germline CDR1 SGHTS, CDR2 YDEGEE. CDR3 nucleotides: TGTGCCAGCCCGCCGGTGGGGGCGCGAAAGTACGAGCAGTACTTC. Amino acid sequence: CASPPVGARKYEQYF.

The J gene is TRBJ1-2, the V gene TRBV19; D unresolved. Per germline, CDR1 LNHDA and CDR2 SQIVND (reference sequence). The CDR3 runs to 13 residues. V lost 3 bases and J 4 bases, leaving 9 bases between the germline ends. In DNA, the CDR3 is TGTGCCAGTAGTATCTCGAGTAGCTATGGCTACACCTTC. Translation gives CASSISSSYGYTF.

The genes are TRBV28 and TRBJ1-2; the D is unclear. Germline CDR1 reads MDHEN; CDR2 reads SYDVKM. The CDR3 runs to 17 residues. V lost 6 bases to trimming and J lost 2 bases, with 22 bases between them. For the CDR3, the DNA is TGTGCCAGCAGACGGACTGCCCTCGGGTTAGGAAACTATGGCTACACCTTC. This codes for CASRRTALGLGNYGYTF.

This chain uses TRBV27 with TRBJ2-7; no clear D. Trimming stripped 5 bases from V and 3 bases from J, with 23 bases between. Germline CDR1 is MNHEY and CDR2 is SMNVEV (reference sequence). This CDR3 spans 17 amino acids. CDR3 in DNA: TGTGCCAGCAGTCGAACCCGGCGTCCCCGCATCTTCTACGAGCAGTACTTC. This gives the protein CASSRTRRPRIFYEQYF.

CDR3 bases: TGTGCCAGCAGTTTGGGGCTACCGGGGATATACAATGAGCAGTTCTTC. Amino acid sequence: CASSLGLPGIYNEQFF. The V and J genes are TRBV28 and TRBJ2-1; possibly TRBD1 or TRBD2 for D (5 bases each). The CDR3 loop spans 16 amino acids. Germline V gene sequence: CDR1 MDHEN, CDR2 SYDVKM. The germline V and J ends were trimmed by 3 bases and 4 bases, with 16 bases remaining between them.

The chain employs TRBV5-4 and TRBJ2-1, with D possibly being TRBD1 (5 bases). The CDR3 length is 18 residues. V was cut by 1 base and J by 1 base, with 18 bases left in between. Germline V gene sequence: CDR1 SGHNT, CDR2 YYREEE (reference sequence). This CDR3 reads CASSLIWTSTGSYNEQFF. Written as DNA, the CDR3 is TGTGCCAGCAGCTTGATCTGGACATCCACTGGATCCTACAATGAGCAGTTCTTC. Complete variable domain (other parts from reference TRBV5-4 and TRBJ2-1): ETGVTQSPTHLIKTRGQQVTLRCSSQSGHNTVSWYQQALGQGPQFIFQYYREEENGRGNFPPRFSGLQFPNYSSELNVNALELDDSALYLCASSLIWTSTGSYNEQFFGPGTRLTVL.

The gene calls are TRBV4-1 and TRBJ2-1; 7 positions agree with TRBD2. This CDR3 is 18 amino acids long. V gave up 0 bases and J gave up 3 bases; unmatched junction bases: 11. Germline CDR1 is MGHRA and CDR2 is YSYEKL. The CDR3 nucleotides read TGCGCCAGCAGCCAAGATGACCTCACCCCGGGGGGCTACAATGAGCAGTTCTTC. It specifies CASSQDDLTPGGYNEQFF.

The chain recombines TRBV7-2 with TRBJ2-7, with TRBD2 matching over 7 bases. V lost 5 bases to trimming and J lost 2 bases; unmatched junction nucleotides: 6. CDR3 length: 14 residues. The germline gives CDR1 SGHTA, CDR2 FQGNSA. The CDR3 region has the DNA TGTGCCAGCAGCCCCACTAGCGCACCCTACGAGCAGTACTTC. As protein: CASSPTSAPYEQYF.

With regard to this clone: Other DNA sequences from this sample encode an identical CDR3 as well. The CDR3 DNA follows: TGTGCCAGCAGTTTGGGCTCGGGTTACGAGCAGTACTTC. Protein product: CASSLGSGYEQYF. This chain links TRBV27 with TRBJ2-7; D call uncertain. Germline V gene lookup returns CDR1 MNHEY and CDR2 SMNVEV (reference sequence). The V gene lost 3 bases and the J gene lost 4 bases, with 10 bases spanning the gap. The CDR3 has 13 residues.

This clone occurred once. The CDR3 nucleotides are TGCGCCGACAGCGGGGGTAATGAGCAGTTCTTC. Protein product: CADSGGNEQFF. The rearrangement links TRBV23-1 to TRBJ2-1, with 8 bases fitting TRBD2. TRBV23-1 belongs to the ORF category, with a function that is uncertain. The junction had 4 bases not matched to a gene; V was cut back by 11 bases and J by 7 bases. This CDR3 has 11 residues.

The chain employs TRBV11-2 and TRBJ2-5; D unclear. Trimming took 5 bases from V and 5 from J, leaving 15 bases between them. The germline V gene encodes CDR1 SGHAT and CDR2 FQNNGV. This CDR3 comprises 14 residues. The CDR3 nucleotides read TGTGCCAGCAGCCGACCCGGGCCTGGGGAGACCCAGTACTTC. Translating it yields CASSRPGPGETQYF.

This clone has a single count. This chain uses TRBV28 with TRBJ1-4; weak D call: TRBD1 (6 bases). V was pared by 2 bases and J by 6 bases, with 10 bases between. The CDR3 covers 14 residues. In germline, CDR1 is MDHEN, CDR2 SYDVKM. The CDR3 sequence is CASSLSRGDEKLFF. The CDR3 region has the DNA TGTGCCAGCAGTTTAAGCAGGGGCGATGAAAAACTGTTTTTT.

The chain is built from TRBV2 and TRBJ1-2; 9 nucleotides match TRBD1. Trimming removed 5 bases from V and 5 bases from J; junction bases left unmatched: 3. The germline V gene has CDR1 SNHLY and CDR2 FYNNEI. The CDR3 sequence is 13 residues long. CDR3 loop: CASSKTGGYGYTF. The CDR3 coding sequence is TGTGCCAGCAGTAAGACAGGGGGTTATGGCTACACCTTC.

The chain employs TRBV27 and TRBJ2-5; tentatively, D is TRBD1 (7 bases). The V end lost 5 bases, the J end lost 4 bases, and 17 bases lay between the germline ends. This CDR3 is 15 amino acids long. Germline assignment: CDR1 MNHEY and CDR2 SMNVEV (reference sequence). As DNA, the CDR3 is TGTGCCAGCAGTCCGCTGAGGCAGGGGGGAGAGACCCAGTACTTC. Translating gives CASSPLRQGGETQYF.

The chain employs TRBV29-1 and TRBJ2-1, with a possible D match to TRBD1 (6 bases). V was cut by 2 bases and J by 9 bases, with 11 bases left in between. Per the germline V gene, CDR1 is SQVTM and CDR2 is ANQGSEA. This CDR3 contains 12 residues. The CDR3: CSVELTGFEQFF. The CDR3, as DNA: TGCAGCGTTGAACTAACAGGGTTTGAGCAGTTCTTC.